This TCR beta chain is drawn from a study of breast tumors, draining lymph nodes, adjacent tissues. Study-wide points: Tumor and nontumor repertoires were significantly more similar in luminal-like than in basal-like breast cancer. Tumor repertoires ranked between lymph nodes and nontumor tissue in diversity, with V and J gene preferences. Findings are consistent with lymph node origin and intratumoral expansion of most tumor T cells. That most tumor T cells come from lymph nodes remained unproven.

Axillary draining lymph nodes of breast cancer patients supplied the node samples. The CDR3 is 13 residues long. Deletions cut 4 bases from V and 8 bases from J, with 14 bases between. The germline CDR1 and CDR2 sequences are SGHAT and FQNNGV. TCRdb analysed the multiplex PCR reads with MiXCR anew, one entry per CDR3 protein. The table shows fewer than 85,000 distinct CDR3 sequences, with under 25% occurring only once. This clonotype was detected many times. No antigen is known for it. This sequence joins TRBV11-2 and TRBJ1-2; D call uncertain. The sequence was obtained from a female donor with breast cancer. Some clones in this sample may be carry-over from other donors' samples. Sequenced sample: axillary lymph node tissue. CDR3 sequence (DNA): TGTGCCAGCAGCTCCGGAAGGTGGGCGGGCTACACCTTC. Its protein is CASSSGRWAGYTF. Using reference TRBV11-2 and TRBJ1-2 for the parts outside the CDR3, the full variable domain is EAGVAQSPRYKIIEKRQSVAFWCNPISGHATLYWYQQILGQGPKLLIQFQNNGVVDDSQLPKDRFSAERLKGVDSTLKIQPAKLEDSAVYLCASSSGRWAGYTFGSGTRLTVV.